This T cell receptor beta chain was sequenced for a study of cytomegalovirus exposure and HLA in healthy donors. Study-level findings and limits: Cytomegalovirus-associated TCR beta chains were listed, numbering some 180.

Notes on this clone: Its antigen is not known.

CDR1 SGHAT and CDR2 FQDESV come from the germline V gene (reference sequence). The CDR3 spans 17 residues. V shed 3 bases, J shed 4 bases, and the junction held 11 bases outside the gene matches. Both 60 Vbeta primers and 13 Jbeta primers went into the PCR. Only in-frame clones appear in the TCRdb table, and some are missing; sequencing was by immunoSEQ multiplex PCR. The sample shows about 130,000 clones, around 77% of them seen only once. Sequencing was performed on PBMCs. J is TRBJ2-3 and V is TRBV11-1; 9 nucleotides align to TRBD2. The clonotype comes from a man aged 50 to 60 in good health and CMV-seronegative. In DNA, the CDR3 is TGTGCCAGCAGCTTGGCGCTTAGCGGGAGTGGGGCAGATACGCAGTATTTT. It specifies CASSLALSGSGADTQYF.